One sample yielded the 24 T cell receptor beta chains listed below, sequenced in a study of radiotherapy plus CTLA-4 blockade in lung cancer. Using immunoSEQ multiplex PCR, the repertoire was profiled, and TCRdb retains in-frame clones only, with some absent. The repertoire holds some 92,000 clones, with around four fifths as singletons. The sample here was peripheral blood, taken from a patient treated with radiotherapy plus ipilimumab. These receptors were obtained from a human donor with non-small cell lung cancer who had a partial response to radiotherapy plus ipilimumab.

This chain joins TRBV4-2 and TRBJ2-1; 12 nucleotides align to TRBD2. The germline gives CDR1 LGHNA, CDR2 YNFKEQ. This CDR3 region has 16 residues. V lost 4 bases and J lost 7; bases outside the gene matches: 8. The CDR3 here is CASSPGLAGLRNEQFF. The CDR3 DNA sequence: TGTGCCAGCAGCCCTGGACTAGCGGGATTGAGAAATGAGCAGTTCTTC.

The chain combines TRBV4-2 with TRBJ2-1; the match to TRBD2 covers 11 bases. Germline V gene data show CDR1 as LGHNA and CDR2 as YNFKEQ. CDR3 length equals 15 residues. The V and J ends lost 4 bases and 5 bases, in that order; junction bases with no gene match: 4. The CDR3 spells CASSPLAGGHNEQFF. The CDR3 DNA is TGTGCCAGCAGCCCTCTAGCGGGAGGTCACAATGAGCAGTTCTTC.

In this sample, this clone turned up a few times. This sequence joins TRBV18 and TRBJ1-2; 7 nucleotides align to TRBD1. The CDR3 covers 15 residues. The V segment lost 3 bases and the J segment 2 bases; nucleotides outside the gene matches: 6. The V gene's germline CDR1 is KGHSH and CDR2 LQKENI. In DNA, the CDR3 is TGTGCCAGCTCACCGCCGACAGGGACAAACTATGGCTACACCTTC. Protein sequence: CASSPPTGTNYGYTF.

The rearrangement uses TRBV5-4 and TRBJ1-1; D unresolved. CDR1 is SGHNT and CDR2 is YYREEE in the germline V gene (reference sequence). V was cut by 4 bases and J by 1 base, with 11 bases left in between. CDR3 size: 14 residues. For the CDR3, the DNA is TGTGCCAGCAGCACAACGGGAGGGAACACTGAAGCTTTCTTT. Its protein is CASSTTGGNTEAFF.

The chain has TRBV2 and TRBJ2-7; TRBD1 agrees at 8 bases. Germline loops: CDR1 SNHLY, CDR2 FYNNEI. The CDR3 totals 15 residues. Trimming at V came to 5 bases and at J to 1 base, leaving 7 bases not matched to a gene. The CDR3 sequence is CASSPRDRRSYEQYF. The CDR3 region has the DNA TGTGCCAGCAGTCCCCGGGACAGGCGTTCCTACGAGCAGTACTTC.

The chain has TRBV7-9 and TRBJ2-7, with a weak D call TRBD2 (6 bases). V dropped 5 bases and J dropped 0 bases, with 14 bases sitting between them. From germline, CDR1 is SEHNR and CDR2 FQNEAQ (reference sequence). CDR3 length: 15 amino acids. CDR3 in DNA: TGTGCCAGCAGCCCCACGGGAGCGTCCTCCTACGAGCAGTACTTC. Amino acids: CASSPTGASSYEQYF.

V usage is TRBV5-4 and J usage is TRBJ1-1; 9 bases map to TRBD1. Germline CDR1 SGHNT, CDR2 YYREEE (reference sequence). Trimming at V came to 5 bases and at J to 0 bases, leaving 8 bases not matched to a gene. This CDR3 has 16 residues. This chain's CDR3 is CASRSPGQGLNTEAFF. The CDR3 DNA follows: TGTGCCAGCAGGTCGCCGGGACAGGGATTGAACACTGAAGCTTTCTTT.

The rearrangement joins TRBV27 to TRBJ2-7; 8 nucleotides align to TRBD2. This CDR3 comprises 16 residues. The germline V gene has CDR1 MNHEY and CDR2 SMNVEV (reference sequence). The trim removed 5 bases at V and 3 bases at J, leaving 12 bases unmatched. CDR3 residues: CASSPQTGGADYEQYF. In DNA form, the CDR3 reads TGTGCCAGCAGTCCACAAACGGGGGGGGCGGACTACGAGCAGTACTTC.

This clone has only a few counts. The chain joins TRBV12-5 to TRBJ2-7; TRBD1 matches at 9 bases. The CDR3 consists of 15 residues. V trimming: 0 bases; J trimming: 6 bases; junction bases outside the gene matches: 6. Germline V gives CDR1 LGHNT, CDR2 FRNRAP. The CDR3 spells CASGLVGTGHPEQYF. CDR3 coding DNA: TGTGCTAGTGGTTTGGTGGGGACAGGGCATCCCGAGCAGTACTTC.

The chain joins TRBV7-2 to TRBJ2-7, with 7 positions matching TRBD2. With V trimmed by 10 bases and J by 2 bases, 8 bases remained unmatched. This CDR3 region has 13 residues. CDR1 SGHTA and CDR2 FQGNSA come from the germline V gene. In DNA form, the CDR3 reads TGTGCCACCTCGTGGCGGGAGACCTACGAGCAGTACTTC. Translated: CATSWRETYEQYF.

This chain joins TRBV28 and TRBJ1-4; possibly TRBD1 for D (5 bases). Germline loops: CDR1 MDHEN, CDR2 SYDVKM. The CDR3 spans 15 residues. The V end was cut by 2 bases, the J end by 3 bases, with 10 bases between. The CDR3 reads CASSLGGASNEKLFF. DNA of the CDR3: TGTGCCAGCAGTTTAGGAGGGGCGTCTAATGAAAAACTGTTTTTT.

Concerning this clone itself: One junction end does not reproduce the germline sequence, and a read error may be involved. CDR3 DNA sequence: TGTGCCGGTAGTTTCACCTCTCAGGGGTTTAGGGACATTCAGTACTTC. Residues: CAGSFTSQGFRDIQYF. V is TRBV19 and J is TRBJ2-4; D perhaps matches TRBD1 (6 bases). CDR1 is LNHDA and CDR2 is SQIVND in the germline V gene (reference sequence). The length of the CDR3 is 16 residues.

In the case of this clone: This CDR3 is also generated by other DNA sequences in the sample. The J gene is TRBJ2-1, the V gene TRBV27, with TRBD1 matching over 9 bases. The CDR3 sequence is 14 residues long. Losses at the gene ends were 8 bases for V and 6 bases for J; bases not matched to a gene: 8. CDR1 and CDR2 from the germline V gene are MNHEY and SMNVEV (reference sequence). DNA for the CDR3: TGTGCCAGCGGTGACAGGGGGATGGCCAATGAGCAGTTCTTC. It encodes CASGDRGMANEQFF.

This rearrangement joins TRBV7-9 to TRBJ2-2; the match to TRBD1 covers 7 bases. Germline loops: CDR1 SEHNR, CDR2 FQNEAQ (reference sequence). This CDR3 is built from 16 residues. V lost 3 bases, J lost 4 bases, and 8 bases stayed unmatched. CDR3 nucleotides: TGTGCCAGCAGCTTTTACAGGGGCCGGGGCACCGGGGAGCTGTTTTTT. Amino acid sequence: CASSFYRGRGTGELFF. Looking up the rest from reference TRBV7-9 and TRBJ2-2 gives the full variable domain: DTGVSQNPRHKITKRGQNVTFRCDPISEHNRLYWYRQTLGQGPEFLTYFQNEAQLEKSRLLSDRFSAERPKGSFSTLEIQRTEQGDSAMYLCASSFYRGRGTGELFFGEGSRLTVL.

This clone was observed a single time. The J gene is TRBJ2-2, the V gene TRBV6-1; 11 nucleotides line up with TRBD1. This CDR3 has 16 residues. Germline V lookup: CDR1 MNHNS, CDR2 SASEGT. V shed 3 bases, J shed 6 bases, and the junction held 6 bases outside the gene matches. This CDR3 reads CASSDRMGQGAGELFF. The CDR3 bases are TGTGCCAGCAGTGATAGGATGGGACAGGGGGCCGGGGAGCTGTTTTTT.

This rearrangement joins TRBV11-3 to TRBJ2-2; TRBD2 matches 10 bases. This CDR3 contains 18 residues. Germline trimming cut 3 bases from V and 1 base from J; bases unmatched to any gene: 8. Germline V CDR1 and CDR2: SGHNT, YENEEA. This chain's CDR3 is CASSLDTSGIENTGELFF. The CDR3 nucleotides are TGTGCCAGCAGCTTGGATACTAGCGGGATAGAGAACACCGGGGAGCTGTTTTTT.

In its sample, this clone was seen once. V and J are TRBV5-8 and TRBJ2-6; D perhaps matches TRBD1 (5 bases). Germline CDR1 reads SGHTS; CDR2 reads YDEGEE. V was pared by 4 bases and J by 0 bases, with 14 bases between. The CDR3 covers 17 residues. The DNA of the CDR3 is TGTGCCAGCAGCCTTGGACACCTCCTCTCTGGGGCCAACGTCCTGACTTTC. Its protein product is CASSLGHLLSGANVLTF. Full variable domain (remainder filled in from reference TRBV5-8 and TRBJ2-6): EAGVTQSPTHLIKTRGQQATLRCSPISGHTSVYWYQQALGLGLQFLLWYDEGEERNRGNFPPRFSGRQFPNYSSELNVNALELEDSALYLCASSLGHLLSGANVLTFGAGSRLTVL.

CDR3 sequence reads: CASSLSLQETQYF. CDR3 nucleotide sequence: TGTGCCAGCAGTTTATCGTTACAAGAGACCCAGTACTTC. This sequence joins TRBV27 and TRBJ2-5; D ambiguous. Germline V CDR1 and CDR2: MNHEY, SMNVEV (reference sequence). The V end lost 0 bases, the J end lost 2 bases, and 4 bases lay between the germline ends. The CDR3 sequence is 13 residues long.

This clone has just a few counts. The V and J genes are TRBV18 and TRBJ2-1; D gene uncertain. Trimming removed 3 bases from V and 9 bases from J, with 9 bases in between. This CDR3 has 12 amino acids. Germline-derived CDR1 and CDR2 are KGHSH and LQKENI. As DNA, the CDR3 is TGTGCCAGCTCACCCGACTCATCTGAGCAGTTCTTC. Protein product: CASSPDSSEQFF.

This clone was counted a few times. The rearrangement uses TRBV7-8 and TRBJ2-4, with 12 bases identical to TRBD2. The length of the CDR3 is 18 residues. Germline V lookup: CDR1 SGHVS, CDR2 FQNEAQ. Trimming at V came to 4 bases and at J to 5 bases, leaving 12 bases not matched to a gene. The CDR3 region is CASSSPPASGRGENIQYF. The CDR3 DNA reads as TGTGCCAGCAGCTCACCTCCAGCTAGCGGGAGGGGAGAAAACATTCAGTACTTC.

The chain links TRBV18 to TRBJ2-2; perhaps TRBD1 as D (6 bases). Germline loops: CDR1 KGHSH, CDR2 LQKENI. The CDR3 runs to 15 residues. Trimming removed 0 bases from V and 6 bases from J, with 11 bases in between. The DNA of the CDR3 is TGTGCCAGCTCACCACCGAACAGGGCGGCCGGGGAGCTGTTTTTT. It encodes CASSPPNRAAGELFF.

The table lists this clone with a count of one. The gene calls are TRBV28 and TRBJ2-7; 9 nucleotides line up with TRBD1. The V gene end was trimmed by 1 base and the J gene end by 3 bases; junction bases not matched to a gene: 7. Germline lookup yields CDR1 MDHEN and CDR2 SYDVKM. CDR3 length: 16 amino acids. The CDR3 sequence is CASSLSRQGVRYEQYF. CDR3 nucleotide sequence: TGTGCCAGCAGTTTATCACGACAGGGGGTACGCTACGAGCAGTACTTC. Full variable domain (missing parts from reference TRBV28 and TRBJ2-7): DVKVTQSSRYLVKRTGEKVFLECVQDMDHENMFWYRQDPGLGLRLIYFSYDVKMKEKGDIPEGYSVSREKKERFSLILESASTNQTSMYLCASSLSRQGVRYEQYFGPGTRLTVT.

This clone was seen more than once but under ten times. The gene calls are TRBV18 and TRBJ1-5, with 7 bases that match TRBD1. Trimming took 5 bases from V and 6 from J; bases not matched to a gene: 13. CDR1 and CDR2 from the germline V gene are KGHSH and LQKENI. This CDR3 comprises 16 residues. The CDR3 sequence: CASSFSGTVQTQPQHF. The CDR3 nucleotides are TGTGCCAGCTCATTCTCCGGGACAGTGCAAACTCAGCCCCAGCATTTT. The whole variable domain, remainder taken from reference TRBV18 and TRBJ1-5, is NAGVMQNPRHLVRRRGQEARLRCSPMKGHSHVYWYRQLPEEGLKFMVYLQKENIIDESGMPKERFSAEFPKEGPSILRIQQVVRGDSAAYFCASSFSGTVQTQPQHFGDGTRLSIL.

The CDR3 region is CASSVQLASTDTQYF. CDR3 DNA: TGTGCCAGCAGCGTACAATTAGCGAGCACAGATACGCAGTATTTT. This chain joins TRBV28 and TRBJ2-3; maybe TRBD2 (5 bases). The V gene's germline CDR1 is MDHEN and CDR2 SYDVKM. Trimming took 6 bases from V and 0 from J, leaving 13 bases between them. This CDR3 comprises 15 residues.